This T cell receptor (beta chain) came from a study of early T cells in non-severe SARS-CoV-2 infection. About the research overall: From unsorted whole blood, bulk RNA was sequenced, and the chains remained unpaired.

Remarks on this clonotype: The antigen remains unidentified.

The CDR3 runs to 14 residues. CDR1 is MGHDK and CDR2 is SYGVNS in the germline V gene. The trim removed 3 bases at V and 8 bases at J, leaving 7 bases unmatched. Points from the study as a whole: VDJdb-based matching was biased toward anti-spike CD8 responses and missed private and CD4 specificities.

Attachment of unique molecular identifiers to individual cDNA molecules was performed. One entry per CDR3 protein, called by TCRdb with MiXCR from the 5' RACE reads. This table holds over 75,000 distinct CDR3 sequences, 15% found once. The V call is TRBV25-1, the J call TRBJ2-1; TRBD1 agrees at 7 bases. The source material was whole blood. The clonotype was recovered from an adult who was a healthcare worker with PCR-confirmed SARS-CoV-2 infection or an uninfected control (not recorded which). This chain's CDR3 is CASSDSTGVDEQFF. CDR3 nucleotide sequence: TGTGCCAGCAGTGATTCAACAGGGGTGGATGAGCAGTTCTTC. Combining the CDR3 with reference TRBV25-1 and TRBJ2-1 gives the whole variable domain EADIYQTPRYLVIGTGKKITLECSQTMGHDKMYWYQQDPGMELHLIHYSYGVNSTEKGDLSSESTVSRIRTEHFPLTLESARPSHTSQYLCASSDSTGVDEQFFGPGTRLTVL.